The 19 T cell receptor beta chains below all came from one sample that was sequenced in a study of Ad26.COV2.S vaccination and SARS-CoV-2 variants. Treatment defined: 15 to 20 received Ad26.COV2.S at low or high dose, single or two shots; about 5 received placebo; per-sample allocation not given. Day 63 after the first vaccine or placebo injection was the time point for sampling. The data were produced by immunoSEQ multiplex PCR, yet TCRdb's version contains in-frame clones alone and is incomplete. The top ten clones hold 2.5% to 3.5% of a sample with fewer than 300,000 clones, over 75% of them seen once. The sequences come from peripheral blood, collected in a trial of Ad26.COV2.S vaccine versus placebo. The receptors here all came from a person aged 18-65 years who received the Ad26.COV2.S COVID-19 vaccine or a placebo.

The gene calls are TRBV30 and TRBJ2-7; D gene unclear. Germline V gene sequence: CDR1 GTSNPN, CDR2 SVGIG (reference sequence). CDR3 length: 12 residues. Trimming stripped 2 bases from V and 7 bases from J, with 12 bases between. The CDR3 DNA reads TGTGCCTGGAGTATAACACTCAGGGAGCAGTACTTC. Amino acids: CAWSITLREQYF. Combining the CDR3 with reference TRBV30 and TRBJ2-7 gives the whole variable domain SQTIHQWPATLVQPVGSPLSLECTVEGTSNPNLYWYRQAAGRGLQLLFYSVGIGQISSEVPQNLSASRPQDRQFILSSKKLLLSDSGFYLCAWSITLREQYFGPGTRLTVT.

This chain links TRBV9 with TRBJ1-2; a weak D match, TRBD1 (6 bases). CDR3 length: 14 amino acids. V was shortened by 6 bases and J by 8 bases, with 20 bases between the two germline ends. The germline gives CDR1 SGDLS, CDR2 YYNGEE. The CDR3 DNA follows: TGTGCCAGCAATCAAAATCCAGGGGCGCCAGGCTACACCTTC. Its translation is CASNQNPGAPGYTF.

The gene calls are TRBV7-9 and TRBJ1-2; TRBD1 agrees at 7 bases. CDR3 length equals 13 residues. The germline V gene has CDR1 SEHNR and CDR2 FQNEAQ (reference sequence). Trimming cost V 7 bases and J 2 bases; bases outside gene matches: 4. The CDR3: CASTPTGNYGYTF. The CDR3 coding sequence is TGTGCCAGCACCCCGACAGGGAACTATGGCTACACCTTC.

The rearrangement uses TRBV4-3 and TRBJ2-1; 7 bases map to TRBD2. This CDR3 spans 15 amino acids. CDR1 LGHNA and CDR2 YSLEER come from the germline V gene. The V segment lost 6 bases and the J segment 8 bases; nucleotides outside the gene matches: 13. The CDR3 region is CASSPGEGSGYEQFF. The CDR3 DNA reads as TGCGCCAGCAGTCCCGGGGAGGGATCAGGGTATGAGCAGTTCTTC.

The chain is built from TRBV19 and TRBJ2-7, with D possibly matching TRBD1 (5 bases). V lost 6 bases, J lost 5 bases, and 8 bases lay in between. The CDR3 has 11 amino acids. CDR1 is LNHDA and CDR2 is SQIVND in the germline V gene (reference sequence). The CDR3 reads CASRRGDEQYF. The DNA of the CDR3 is TGTGCCAGTAGAAGGGGTGACGAGCAGTACTTC. The complete variable domain, with remaining parts taken from reference TRBV19 and TRBJ2-7, reads DGGITQSPKYLFRKEGQNVTLSCEQNLNHDAMYWYRQDPGQGLRLIYYSQIVNDFQKGDIAEGYSVSREKKESFPLTVTSAQKNPTAFYLCASRRGDEQYFGPGTRLTVT.

The J gene is TRBJ2-5, the V gene TRBV5-1; the match to TRBD2 covers 10 bases. CDR1 is SGHRS, CDR2 YFSETQ, per germline. With V trimmed by 0 bases and J by 4 bases, 3 bases remained unmatched. This CDR3 contains 15 residues. This chain's CDR3 is CASSLGASGRETQYF. In DNA, the CDR3 is TGCGCCAGCAGCTTGGGGGCTAGCGGGAGAGAGACCCAGTACTTC.

The chain recombines TRBV7-9 with TRBJ1-1; TRBD1 matches at 10 bases. Germline loops: CDR1 SEHNR, CDR2 FQNEAQ (reference sequence). Trimming cost V 4 bases and J 1 base; bases outside gene matches: 3. The CDR3 is made up of 15 amino acids. CDR3 nucleotide sequence: TGTGCCAGCAGCTGGGACAGGGGCCCGAACACTGAAGCTTTCTTT. It specifies CASSWDRGPNTEAFF.

The CDR3 sequence is CASSTSRDSRNYGYTF. DNA for the CDR3: TGTGCCAGCAGCACTAGCCGGGACTCGCGGAACTATGGCTACACCTTC. The V gene is TRBV7-8, the J gene TRBJ1-2; D is perhaps TRBD1 (5 bases). This CDR3 is built from 16 residues. Trimming took 5 bases from V and 2 from J, leaving 18 bases between them. The germline CDR1 and CDR2 sequences are SGHVS and FQNEAQ.

The V call is TRBV18, the J call TRBJ2-5, with 8 nucleotides matching TRBD2. The CDR3 runs to 15 residues. V trimming: 3 bases; J trimming: 2 bases; junction bases outside the gene matches: 5. Per the germline V gene, CDR1 is KGHSH and CDR2 is LQKENI. This chain's CDR3 is CASSPSTSGQETQYF. The CDR3 nucleotides read TGTGCCAGCTCACCGTCCACTAGCGGACAAGAGACCCAGTACTTC.

This chain joins TRBV5-4 and TRBJ1-2, with D tentatively TRBD1 (6 bases). Germline V gene data show CDR1 as SGHNT and CDR2 as YYREEE (reference sequence). The V end lost 1 base, the J end lost 7 bases, and 11 bases lay between the germline ends. The CDR3 has 13 residues. CDR3 DNA sequence: TGTGCCAGCAGCTTGTTAGGGGGTTCTGGCTACACCTTC. Translation: CASSLLGGSGYTF.

This chain connects TRBV5-8 to TRBJ1-3; D uncertain. V was clipped by 0 bases and J by 0 bases, with 10 bases between them. The CDR3 extends over 16 amino acids. Germline CDR1 and CDR2: SGHTS and YDEGEE. Here the CDR3 reads CASSLGQVPSGNTIYF. In nucleotides, the CDR3 is TGTGCCAGCAGCTTGGGGCAGGTCCCCTCTGGAAACACCATATATTTT.

The chain links TRBV27 to TRBJ1-2, with 8 bases identical to TRBD1. The CDR3 loop spans 13 amino acids. Germline CDR1 MNHEY, CDR2 SMNVEV (reference sequence). Germline trimming cut 3 bases from V and 6 bases from J; bases unmatched to any gene: 3. The CDR3 DNA reads as TGTGCCAGCAGTTTCTGGACAGGGAATGGCTACACCTTC. It codes for CASSFWTGNGYTF.

CDR3 bases: TGTGCCAGCAGCTTAGGACAGGGCCTTACCTATGGCTACACCTTC. Amino acids: CASSLGQGLTYGYTF. This chain uses TRBV7-2 with TRBJ1-2, with 7 bases matching TRBD1. In germline, CDR1 is SGHTA, CDR2 FQGNSA. The CDR3 is made up of 15 amino acids. With V trimmed by 1 base and J by 4 bases, 6 bases remained unmatched. The complete variable domain, with remaining parts taken from reference TRBV7-2 and TRBJ1-2, reads GAGVSQSPSNKVTEKGKDVELRCDPISGHTALYWYRQSLGQGLEFLIYFQGNSAPDKSGLPSDRFSAERTGGSVSTLTIQRTQQEDSAVYLCASSLGQGLTYGYTFGSGTRLTVV.

The J gene is TRBJ1-6, the V gene TRBV5-6; tentatively, D is TRBD1 (6 bases). The length of the CDR3 is 14 residues. CDR1 SGHDT and CDR2 YYEEEE come from the germline V gene. The V end lost 5 bases, the J end lost 9 bases, and 15 bases lay between the germline ends. CDR3 DNA sequence: TGTGCCAGCAGGAACGGGGGCGTCGGTTCACCCCTCCACTTT. It translates to CASRNGGVGSPLHF.

The chain is built from TRBV9 and TRBJ1-4; TRBD1 might be the D (6 bases). Germline lookup yields CDR1 SGDLS and CDR2 YYNGEE. This CDR3 spans 14 amino acids. V dropped 3 bases and J dropped 8 bases, with 14 bases sitting between them. CDR3 DNA sequence: TGTGCCAGCAGCGACGGAGGGGGGGAAGAAAAACTGTTTTTT. This translates into CASSDGGGEEKLFF. The variable domain in full, completed from reference TRBV9 and TRBJ1-4, reads DSGVTQTPKHLITATGQRVTLRCSPRSGDLSVYWYQQSLDQGLQFLIQYYNGEERAKGNILERFSAQQFPDLHSELNLSSLELGDSALYFCASSDGGGEEKLFFGSGTQLSVL.

This sequence joins TRBV27 and TRBJ2-7; TRBD2 aligns across 9 bases. V lost 7 bases to trimming and J lost 4 bases; unmatched junction nucleotides: 11. This CDR3 comprises 15 residues. Germline-derived CDR1 and CDR2 are MNHEY and SMNVEV (reference sequence). The CDR3 coding sequence is TGTGCCAGCAAAATAAGCGGGGGGTCATCTTACGAGCAGTACTTC. Its protein product is CASKISGGSSYEQYF.

The genes are TRBV29-1 and TRBJ2-1; D is ambiguous. Trimming took 8 bases from V and 2 from J, leaving 10 bases between them. This CDR3 has 12 residues. In germline, CDR1 is SQVTM, CDR2 ANQGSEA. The CDR3 region is CSFRLPYNEQFF. DNA for the CDR3: TGCAGCTTCAGACTCCCCTACAATGAGCAGTTCTTC.

This clone has only one observation. The DNA for the CDR3 is TGTGCCAGCTCACCACTCGCGGGACAGGGGACTAACTATGGCTACACCTTC. Protein sequence: CASSPLAGQGTNYGYTF. The chain has TRBV18 and TRBJ1-2, with TRBD1 matching over 10 bases. Per the germline V gene, CDR1 is KGHSH and CDR2 is LQKENI. The CDR3 length is 17 residues. J was trimmed by 0 bases and V by 1 base; bases with no gene match: 5. Full variable domain (missing parts from reference TRBV18 and TRBJ1-2): NAGVMQNPRHLVRRRGQEARLRCSPMKGHSHVYWYRQLPEEGLKFMVYLQKENIIDESGMPKERFSAEFPKEGPSILRIQQVVRGDSAAYFCASSPLAGQGTNYGYTFGSGTRLTVV.

Concerning this clone: The junction departs from the called germline gene at one end, perhaps through a read error. The V gene is TRBV6-5, the J gene TRBJ2-1, with TRBD2 matching 9 bases. The CDR3 is 12 residues long. Germline V gives CDR1 MNHEY, CDR2 SVGAGI. The CDR3 protein is CASSPGGGAGVF. The CDR3 DNA is TGTGCCAGCAGTCCCGGCGGGGGGGCCGGTGTCTTC.